This T cell receptor beta chain emerged from a study of regulatory T cells in long-lasting Graves disease. The length of the CDR3 is 14 residues. Germline loops: CDR1 SEHNR, CDR2 FQNEAQ (reference sequence). The sample holds one count of this clonotype. Its antigen is unknown. A much larger clone differs from this one at a single base, so this may be a read error. Whole-study results and caveats: Persistent patients shared more public clonotypes (about 2,700) than new patients (966). Small numbers of samples may have cut accuracy.

Both iRepertoire HTBI primers and Arm-PCR of CDR3 regions were used to build the TCR beta libraries. As originally analysed: Sequenced samples collectively carried 62 TRBV and 14 TRBJ segments. TCRdb fed the multiplex PCR reads into MiXCR, producing one record per CDR3 protein. The V and J calls, along with clone size, are taken from TCRdb and not from the paper's own processing. The sample includes 350,000 to 400,000 distinct CDR3 sequences, roughly 16% of them seen just once. Time point meaning: newly diagnosed GD, antithyroid drugs for less than 3 months. Construction of the TCR library relied on RNA isolated from PBMCs. Into tubes containing EDTA, about 9 milliliters of peripheral blood were drawn.

This material consisted of peripheral blood mononuclear cells (PBMCs), taken at new diagnosis, from a patient treated with antithyroid drugs. The chain links TRBV7-9 to TRBJ1-4; no clear D gene. The TCR comes from a female donor with Graves disease. This CDR3 reads CASSLSIDNENLFF. Written as DNA, the CDR3 is TGTGCCAGCAGCTTAAGCATCGATAATGAAAATCTGTTTTTT.